This T cell receptor beta chain appears in the sequencing data of a study of PD-1 blockade in classical Hodgkin lymphoma. Across the whole study: Every 2 weeks, patients had 3 mg/kg nivolumab intravenously. Overall study findings and caveats: As was reported, newly diagnosed patients showed lower baseline TCR diversity than healthy donors did. Possibly reflecting disease activity or prior therapy, repertoire differences have causes that remain undefined. Complete responders possessed baseline diversity comparable to newly diagnosed patients.

All patients relapsed after autologous stem cell transplantation, and brentuximab vedotin exposure varied. Using immunoSEQ multiplex PCR, the repertoire was profiled, and TCRdb retains in-frame clones only, with some absent. Here the sample spans about 13,000 clones, about 90% being singletons. Of note for this clone: Its antigen is as yet unknown.

From germline, CDR1 is MDHEN and CDR2 SYDVKM. V was clipped by 6 bases and J by 4 bases; unmatched bases: 10. CDR3 length: 15 residues. The chain has TRBV28 and TRBJ2-7, with TRBD2 matching 9 bases. The material sequenced was peripheral blood mononuclear cells (PBMCs), taken at baseline. The TCR sequence derives from a human donor with classical Hodgkin lymphoma. The CDR3 region has the DNA TGTGCCAGCAGCCTAGCGGGGAGGGGGGCTTACGAGCAGTACTTC. Amino acid sequence: CASSLAGRGAYEQYF.